These 10 T cell receptor beta chains share one sample of origin, sequenced in a study of T cells in Graves' hyperthyroidism and ophthalmopathy. What was amplified from RNA transcripts were TCR beta CDR3 regions. The primer set for the first-round RT-PCR of the TCR CDR3 was HTBI. MiXCR, applied by TCRdb to the multiplex PCR reads, yields one record per CDR3 protein. The sample gives some 350,000 distinct CDR3 sequences, roughly 15% of which show up once; roughly 33% is in the top ten. What was sequenced was blood. The source of these receptors is a middle-aged woman with Graves' ophthalmopathy.

This chain joins TRBV6-2 or TRBV6-3 and TRBJ2-7; 8 bases are a match to TRBD1. The CDR3 covers 13 residues. J gave up 3 bases and V 6 bases, and 4 bases lay outside the gene matches. The germline V gene has CDR1 MNHEY and CDR2 SVGEGT. DNA for the CDR3: TGTGCCAGCAGGACAGGGGTGGACTACGAGCAGTACTTC. Translated, it gives CASRTGVDYEQYF.

This clonotype has more than one count but fewer than ten. The chain uses TRBV12-3 or TRBV12-4 and TRBJ1-5; D perhaps matches TRBD1 (6 bases). CDR3 length: 12 amino acids. The V end was cut by 6 bases, the J end by 6 bases, with 9 bases between. The CDR3 coding sequence is TGTGCCAGCAGGTCAGGGGTTCAGCCCCAGCATTTT. This encodes CASRSGVQPQHF.

This clonotype has at least ten counts. V gene TRBV7-2 combines with J gene TRBJ2-1; 8 nucleotides line up with TRBD2. Germline CDR1 SGHTA, CDR2 FQGNSA. The ends lost 5 bases at V and 0 bases at J; junction bases unmatched: 12. The CDR3 is made up of 18 amino acids. CDR3 nucleotides: TGTGCCAGCAGCCTACGAGCGGGAGTGGGGCGCTCCTACAATGAGCAGTTCTTC. It encodes CASSLRAGVGRSYNEQFF. Filled out from reference TRBV7-2 and TRBJ2-1, the complete variable domain reads GAGVSQSPSNKVTEKGKDVELRCDPISGHTALYWYRQSLGQGLEFLIYFQGNSAPDKSGLPSDRFSAERTGGSVSTLTIQRTQQEDSAVYLCASSLRAGVGRSYNEQFFGPGTRLTVL.

This clonotype was picked up many times. The chain couples TRBV12-3 or TRBV12-4 to TRBJ1-1, with D possibly matching TRBD1 (5 bases). The CDR3 loop spans 17 amino acids. V dropped 6 bases and J dropped 3 bases, with 23 bases sitting between them. The CDR3 protein is CASSFYVGPRADTEAFF. The DNA of the CDR3 is TGTGCCAGCAGCTTCTATGTGGGACCTAGAGCGGACACTGAAGCTTTCTTT.

This clonotype was counted ten times or more. This sequence joins TRBV2 and TRBJ1-1; a possible D gene is TRBD1 (5 bases). Germline V gene sequence: CDR1 SNHLY, CDR2 FYNNEI. V gave up 7 bases and J gave up 5 bases, with 17 bases separating them. CDR3 size: 14 residues. DNA of the CDR3: TGTGCCAGCACTCACCGGGAGAAGGGGACTGAAGCTTTCTTT. Protein sequence: CASTHREKGTEAFF.

J is TRBJ2-1 and V is TRBV5-1; the D gene is possibly TRBD2 (6 bases). The CDR3 has 15 residues. V was trimmed by 2 bases and J by 7 bases, leaving 16 bases between them. CDR1 is SGHRS and CDR2 is YFSETQ in the germline V gene. The CDR3 DNA is TGCGCCAGCAGCTTCGGGGAGACTAGGATGAATGAGCAGTTCTTC. Translated: CASSFGETRMNEQFF.

This clonotype was recorded at least ten times. V usage is TRBV7-6 and J usage is TRBJ1-6; no reliable D call. The germline V gene has CDR1 SGHVS and CDR2 FNYEAQ. V dropped 2 bases and J dropped 9 bases, with 5 bases sitting between them. The CDR3 loop spans 12 amino acids. The chain's CDR3 is CASSLFRSPLHF. Here the CDR3 DNA reads TGTGCCAGCAGCTTATTTCGTTCACCCCTCCACTTT.

This clonotype was counted ten times or more. This sequence joins TRBV5-5 and TRBJ2-3; the D gene is possibly TRBD2 (7 bases). This CDR3 is 14 amino acids long. CDR1 is SGHKS and CDR2 is YYEKEE in the germline V gene (reference sequence). V gave up 4 bases and J gave up 6 bases, with 15 bases separating them. The CDR3 spells CASSLRGGPDTQYF. The CDR3, as DNA: TGTGCCAGCAGCCTCCGCGGGGGCCCTGATACGCAGTATTTT.

This clonotype was observed a handful of times. The chain joins TRBV19 to TRBJ1-2; 7 nucleotides match TRBD1. This CDR3 is built from 13 residues. Germline V lookup: CDR1 LNHDA, CDR2 SQIVND (reference sequence). V trimming: 10 bases; J trimming: 5 bases; junction bases outside the gene matches: 10. This CDR3 reads CATYGQAPYGYTF. In DNA form, the CDR3 reads TGTGCCACGTACGGACAGGCCCCATATGGCTACACCTTC.

This clonotype has at least ten counts. The genes are TRBV6-1 and TRBJ1-6; D is ambiguous. Germline lookup yields CDR1 MNHNS and CDR2 SASEGT. V was shortened by 6 bases and J by 0 bases, with 18 bases between the two germline ends. The length of the CDR3 is 18 residues. Written as DNA, the CDR3 is TGTGCCAGCAGCCTTGTCTCGGTGGGGAGCTCCTATAATTCACCCCTCCACTTT. Residues: CASSLVSVGSSYNSPLHF.